The sequence of this TCR beta chain was determined in a study of T-cell reconstitution after alpha-beta-depleted transplantation in children. The CDR3 is 15 residues long. The germline CDR1 and CDR2 sequences are MNHEY and SMNVEV (reference sequence). To note about this clonotype: Its target is not known. A much larger clone is a single base away; this may be a read error.

Study-level findings and limits: Where alpha-beta T cells came from about two months after transplant was reportedly several hundred expanded graft clones. Hyperexpanded clones declined; after one year, newly produced T cells mostly supplied diversity. Several patients had high TCRbeta diversity at day 60; it came from surviving recipient T cells and thymic progenitors.

Construction of the TCRbeta library involved unique molecular identifiers. TCRdb redid the calling of the PCR reads with MiXCR, one entry per CDR3 protein. The profile shows hundreds of thousands of distinct CDR3 sequences, more than 9% of them singletons. V usage is TRBV27 and J usage is TRBJ2-3; the D gene is possibly TRBD1 (6 bases). This TCR derives from a child aged 2-15 years with inherited bone marrow failure, due to receive a stem cell transplant. The material sequenced was PBMCs, taken before TCRalphabeta/CD19-depleted stem cell transplant. The DNA of the CDR3 is TGTGCCAGCAGTCCTATAGCTTTTCGGACAGATACGCGGTATTTT. As protein: CASSPIAFRTDTRYF.